Listed below are T cell receptor beta chains from one sample, sequenced in a study of T cell responses to AZD1222 COVID-19 vaccine. The assay was immunoSEQ multiplex PCR, and TCRdb's table has in-frame clones only and misses some. This sample has tens of thousands of clones, with over 75% found just once. The material was peripheral blood, obtained 28 days after the second AZD1222 dose. The receptors shown here come from an adult who received the AZD1222 COVID-19 vaccine. Both conserved end residues are part of each CDR3. A D gene is named only where the DNA matches it firmly. Size tells how often a clone was seen (once, few, many) or the class of an expanded clone, and some rows leave it out.

v_gene	d_gene	abundance	j_gene	len	CDR3aa	CDR3nt
TRBV7-2	NA	few	TRBJ2-7	14	CASSFHDRTYEQYF	TGTGCCAGCAGCTTTCACGACCGAACCTACGAGCAGTACTTC
TRBV19	NA	NA	TRBJ2-2	14	CASSWQGGTGELFF	TGTGCCAGTAGTTGGCAGGGAGGCACCGGGGAGCTGTTTTTT
TRBV6-2/TRBV6-3	NA	NA	TRBJ2-7	15	CASSFRDQGPYEQYF	TGTGCCAGCAGTTTCCGGGACCAAGGACCCTACGAGCAGTACTTC
TRBV5-6	NA	NA	TRBJ2-7	11	CASSFRREQYF	TGTGCCAGCAGCTTCAGGAGGGAGCAGTACTTC
TRBV10-3	TRBD1	NA	TRBJ2-7	16	CAISHNQGQGADEQYF	TGTGCCATCAGCCACAACCAGGGCCAGGGGGCCGACGAGCAGTACTTC
TRBV6-5	NA	NA	TRBJ2-2	14	CASWGLGNTGELFF	TGTGCCAGCTGGGGTCTAGGGAACACCGGGGAGCTGTTTTTT
TRBV6-5	TRBD2	once	TRBJ2-7	14	CASTRTSGTYEQYF	TGTGCCAGCACCAGGACTAGCGGGACCTACGAGCAGTACTTC
TRBV18	NA	NA	TRBJ1-1	15	CASSPTGVENTEAFF	TGTGCCAGCTCCCCGACGGGGGTTGAGAACACTGAAGCTTTCTTT
TRBV6-1	NA	once	TRBJ1-2	16	CASSELWGGSPYGYTF	TGTGCCAGCAGTGAACTTTGGGGGGGGAGTCCCTATGGCTACACCTTC
TRBV6-6	NA	NA	TRBJ1-6	13	CASSPRTVQPLHF	TGTGCCAGCAGTCCACGGACAGTTCAACCCCTCCACTTT
TRBV13	NA	NA	TRBJ2-2	17	CASSLPPGARNTGELFF	TGTGCCAGCAGCCTCCCCCCCGGTGCCAGAAACACCGGGGAGCTGTTTTTT
TRBV25-1	NA	NA	TRBJ2-7	14	CASSELGSLSEQYF	TGTGCCAGCAGTGAACTAGGCTCCTTGTCCGAGCAGTACTTC
TRBV7-9	NA	NA	TRBJ1-2	14	CASSLVGIEGGYTF	TGTGCCAGCAGCTTGGTGGGGATTGAAGGTGGCTACACCTTC
TRBV30	NA	NA	TRBJ1-6	14	CAWKWSSYNSPLHF	TGTGCCTGGAAGTGGAGCTCCTATAATTCACCCCTCCACTTT
TRBV19	NA	NA	TRBJ2-7	14	CASTQSAGPYEQYF	TGTGCCAGTACCCAATCTGCGGGACCCTACGAGCAGTACTTC
TRBV11-2	TRBD1	NA	TRBJ2-2	15	CASSFGTGWTGELFF	TGTGCCAGCAGCTTCGGGACAGGGTGGACCGGGGAGCTGTTTTTT
TRBV30	TRBD1	NA	TRBJ1-5	17	CAWGVGQGARGNQPQHF	TGTGCCTGGGGGGTGGGACAGGGGGCGCGGGGCAATCAGCCCCAGCATTTT
TRBV29-1	TRBD2	NA	TRBJ2-1	14	CSVFAGERFNEQFF	TGCAGCGTCTTCGCGGGGGAGAGGTTCAATGAGCAGTTCTTC
TRBV2	NA	NA	TRBJ2-4	14	CASRGHEAINIQYF	TGTGCCAGCAGAGGGCATGAGGCCATCAACATTCAGTACTTC
TRBV7-2	TRBD2	NA	TRBJ2-7	15	CASSLALAGAHEQYF	TGTGCCAGCAGCTTAGCTCTAGCGGGGGCCCACGAGCAGTACTTC
TRBV23-1	NA	NA	TRBJ1-5	14	CASSQPVLGKPQHF	TGCGCCAGCAGTCAACCCGTTCTAGGGAAGCCCCAGCATTTT
TRBV27	NA	NA	TRBJ2-3	13	CASSRTGTDTQYF	TGTGCCAGCAGTCGGACAGGCACAGATACGCAGTATTTT
TRBV6-6	TRBD1	NA	TRBJ1-1	14	CASSFRQGDTEAFF	TGTGCCAGCAGTTTCCGACAGGGCGACACTGAAGCTTTCTTT
TRBV9	NA	once	TRBJ1-1	15	CASSASQAVGTEAFF	TGTGCCAGCAGCGCCTCTCAGGCTGTCGGCACTGAAGCTTTCTTT
TRBV11-2	TRBD1	NA	TRBJ2-7	14	CASSPMTGGYEQYF	TGTGCCAGCAGCCCGATGACAGGGGGGTACGAGCAGTACTTC
TRBV5-1	NA	NA	TRBJ2-5	16	CASSLGRSANQETQYF	TGCGCCAGCAGCTTGGGGCGGTCCGCGAACCAAGAGACCCAGTACTTC
TRBV6-1	NA	NA	TRBJ1-1	14	CATQGQRGNTEAFF	TGTGCCACCCAGGGCCAGCGTGGGAACACTGAAGCTTTCTTT
TRBV30	NA	NA	TRBJ1-3	11	CAWSARDSAHF	TGTGCCTGGAGCGCTCGGGACTCTGCGCATTTT
TRBV6-6	NA	NA	TRBJ2-1	12	CASSYGVDEQFF	TGTGCCAGCAGTTATGGTGTGGATGAGCAGTTCTTC
TRBV27	TRBD1	NA	TRBJ1-2	17	CASSGRQGARPYYGYTF	TGTGCCAGCAGTGGAAGACAGGGGGCGCGCCCCTACTATGGCTACACCTTC
TRBV11-3	NA	NA	TRBJ1-1	12	CASSFSGTEAFF	TGTGCCAGCAGCTTTAGCGGGACTGAAGCTTTCTTT
TRBV20-1	NA	NA	TRBJ1-1	11	CSASVGLEAFF	TGCAGTGCTAGTGTGGGACTGGAAGCTTTCTTT
TRBV18	NA	NA	TRBJ1-1	17	CASSPYSTHRGNTEAFF	TGTGCCAGCTCACCATATTCAACACACCGGGGTAACACTGAAGCTTTCTTT
TRBV19	TRBD1	NA	TRBJ1-5	15	CASSSGQGASQPQHF	TGTGCCAGTAGTTCGGGACAGGGGGCCTCTCAGCCCCAGCATTTT
TRBV7-9	TRBD2	NA	TRBJ2-3	15	CASSPGTSPTDTQYF	TGTGCCAGCAGCCCCGGGACTAGTCCCACAGATACGCAGTATTTT
TRBV5-5	NA	NA	TRBJ1-1	11	CASSRNTEAFF	TGTGCCAGCAGCAGGAACACTGAAGCTTTCTTT
TRBV3-1/TRBV3-2	TRBD1	NA	TRBJ2-5	13	CASSHSGGEAQYF	TGTGCCAGCAGCCATTCAGGGGGTGAGGCCCAGTACTTC
TRBV5-4	NA	NA	TRBJ1-1	15	CASTETQGPNTEAFF	TGTGCCAGCACCGAAACCCAGGGGCCGAACACTGAAGCTTTCTTT
TRBV27	NA	NA	TRBJ1-5	15	CASREQGILNQPQHF	TGTGCCAGCAGGGAACAGGGAATACTCAATCAGCCCCAGCATTTT
TRBV18	NA	NA	TRBJ2-5	17	CASSPRTPDSGQETQYF	TGTGCCAGCTCACCGCGAACTCCGGACAGCGGGCAAGAGACCCAGTACTTC
TRBV19	NA	few	TRBJ1-3	11	CASRIGNTIYF	TGTGCCAGTAGGATCGGAAACACCATATATTTT
TRBV5-6	NA	once	TRBJ2-7	14	CASSLNKRSYEQYF	TGTGCCAGCAGCTTAAATAAGCGGAGCTACGAGCAGTACTTC
TRBV9	TRBD1	NA	TRBJ1-2	16	CASSVGGDRPNYGYTF	TGTGCCAGCAGCGTAGGAGGGGACAGACCTAACTATGGCTACACCTTC
TRBV25-1	NA	once	TRBJ2-2	16	CASSESRIGFTGELFF	TGTGCCAGCAGTGAATCTCGGATCGGCTTTACCGGGGAGCTGTTTTTT
TRBV9	TRBD2	NA	TRBJ2-3	18	CASSVGVAGGPGTDTQYF	TGTGCCAGCAGCGTAGGAGTAGCGGGGGGGCCAGGGACAGATACGCAGTATTTT
TRBV5-4	NA	NA	TRBJ1-6	13	CASSYRTNSPLHF	TGTGCCAGCAGCTACAGAACCAATTCACCCCTCCACTTT